A few counts support the clone carrying this T cell receptor (beta chain). A sample-barcoded 5' primer and a J-beta primer mix were used in a second PCR of roughly 7 to 11 cycles. TCRdb called the 5' RACE reads again in MiXCR, with one record for every CDR3 protein. This table holds roughly 900,000 distinct CDR3 sequences, roughly 52% found once. This sample is part of a study of blood T cells in healthy people across ages. The CDR3 has 14 amino acids. V was trimmed by 2 bases and J by 2 bases, leaving 9 bases between them. In germline, CDR1 is MNHNY, CDR2 SVGAGI (reference sequence). The clonotype originates from a man younger than 40 in good health. Sequenced sample: blood. The chain combines TRBV6-6 with TRBJ2-5; D is possibly TRBD2 (6 bases). In DNA form, the CDR3 reads TGTGCCAGCAGTTACACGGGACTGCAAGAGACCCAGTACTTC. Translated, it gives CASSYTGLQETQYF.